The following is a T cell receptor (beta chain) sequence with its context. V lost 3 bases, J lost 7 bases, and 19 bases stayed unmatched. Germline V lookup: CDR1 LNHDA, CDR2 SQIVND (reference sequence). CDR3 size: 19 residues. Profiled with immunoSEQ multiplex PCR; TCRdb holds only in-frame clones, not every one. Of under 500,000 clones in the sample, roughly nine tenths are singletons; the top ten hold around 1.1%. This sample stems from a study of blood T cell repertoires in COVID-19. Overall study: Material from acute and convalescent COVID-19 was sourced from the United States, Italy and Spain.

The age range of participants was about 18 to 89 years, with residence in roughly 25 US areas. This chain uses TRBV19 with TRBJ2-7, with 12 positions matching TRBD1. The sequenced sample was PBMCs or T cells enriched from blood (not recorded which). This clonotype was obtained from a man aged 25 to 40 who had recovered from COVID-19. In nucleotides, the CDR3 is TGTGCCAGTAGTATCGAACCCATAACGCCGGGACAGGGGGCGGAGGAGCAGTACTTC. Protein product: CASSIEPITPGQGAEEQYF.